The rows below give T cell receptor beta chains drawn from one sample of a study of blood T cell repertoires in COVID-19. Profiling relied on immunoSEQ multiplex PCR, and the TCRdb table lists in-frame clones only, not all of them. The sample contains some 500,000 clones, around nine tenths of which appear only once. Sequenced material: PBMCs or T cells enriched from blood (not recorded which). The origin of the receptors is a middle-aged woman who had recovered from COVID-19. CDR3s include the opening cysteine and the closing phenylalanine or tryptophan. The D gene is left open where the match is weak. Some rows mark clone size as missing; the rest say once, few, many or name a class of expanded clone.

J	D	V	size	CDR3	DNA
TRBJ2-1	.	TRBV29-1	.	CSGQGTRARSYNEQFF	TGCAGCGGCCAGGGCACAAGGGCGAGGTCCTACAATGAGCAGTTCTTC
TRBJ2-5	.	TRBV5-4	.	CASSYTAQRQETQYF	TGTGCCAGCAGCTACACTGCCCAGCGGCAAGAGACCCAGTACTTC
TRBJ2-1	TRBD2	TRBV9	.	CASSPGLAGVTSYNEQFF	TGTGCCAGCAGCCCGGGACTAGCGGGAGTAACCTCCTACAATGAGCAGTTCTTC
TRBJ1-3	.	TRBV28	.	CASSFLRGPISRGTIYF	TGTGCCAGCAGTTTTTTGAGGGGACCAATTTCCAGGGGCACCATATATTTT
TRBJ1-2	.	TRBV4-3	.	CASSQDPAGYGYTF	TGCGCCAGCAGCCAAGATCCGGCAGGCTATGGCTACACCTTC
TRBJ2-7	.	TRBV7-2	.	CASSLHKGGYEQYF	TGTGCCAGCAGCTTACATAAAGGGGGCTACGAGCAGTACTTC
TRBJ2-3	TRBD2	TRBV14	.	CASSLLPGLAGRSDTQYF	TGTGCCAGCAGCCTCCTACCGGGACTAGCGGGAAGGTCAGATACGCAGTATTTT
TRBJ1-6	.	TRBV3-1/TRBV3-2	.	CASSQGSGTLNSPLHF	TGTGCCAGCAGCCAAGGGTCCGGGACTCTGAATTCACCCCTCCACTTT
TRBJ2-2	TRBD2	TRBV9	.	CASSARTSPTYTGELFF	TGTGCCAGCAGCGCAAGGACTAGCCCTACGTACACCGGGGAGCTGTTTTTT
TRBJ1-6	.	TRBV13	few	CASSLGSTPLHF	TGTGCCAGCAGCTTAGGGTCTACACCCCTCCACTTT
TRBJ1-1	.	TRBV5-1	.	CASSSQGGDTEAFF	TGCGCCAGCAGCTCTCAGGGAGGGGACACTGAAGCTTTCTTT
TRBJ2-3	TRBD2	TRBV29-1	.	CSVEMTSGVRDTQYF	TGCAGCGTTGAAATGACTAGCGGGGTTCGGGATACGCAGTATTTT
TRBJ2-7	TRBD2	TRBV3-1/TRBV3-2	.	CASSQVSPSGRRGYEQYF	TGTGCCAGCAGCCAAGTATCGCCTAGCGGGAGGAGGGGGTACGAGCAGTACTTC